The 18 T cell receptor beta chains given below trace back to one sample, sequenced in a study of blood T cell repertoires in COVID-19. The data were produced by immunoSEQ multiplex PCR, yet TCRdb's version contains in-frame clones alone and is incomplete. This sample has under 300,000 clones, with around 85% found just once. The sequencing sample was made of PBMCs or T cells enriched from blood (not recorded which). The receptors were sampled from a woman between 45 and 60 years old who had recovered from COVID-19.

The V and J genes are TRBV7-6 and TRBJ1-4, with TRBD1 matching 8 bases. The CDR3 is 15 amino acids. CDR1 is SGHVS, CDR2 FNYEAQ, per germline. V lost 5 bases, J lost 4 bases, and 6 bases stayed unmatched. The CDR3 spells CASSHDRGDNEKLFF. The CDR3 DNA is TGTGCCAGCAGCCATGACAGGGGCGATAATGAAAAACTGTTTTTT.

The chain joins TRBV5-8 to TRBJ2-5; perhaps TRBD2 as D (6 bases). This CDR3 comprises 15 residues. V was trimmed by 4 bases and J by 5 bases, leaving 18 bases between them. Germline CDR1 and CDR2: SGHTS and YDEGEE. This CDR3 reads CASSPGPLRGETQYF. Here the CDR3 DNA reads TGTGCCAGCAGCCCGGGACCCCTCCGGGGGGAGACCCAGTACTTC.

As DNA, the CDR3 is TGTGCCAGCAGCTTAGTCTCCGGGACTAGCGGGAGAGACTACGAGCAGTACTTC. Translation: CASSLVSGTSGRDYEQYF. The chain links TRBV11-3 to TRBJ2-7; 14 bases align to TRBD2. J was trimmed by 3 bases and V by 1 base; bases with no gene match: 8. The CDR3 totals 18 residues. CDR1 and CDR2 (germline): SGHNT, YENEEA.

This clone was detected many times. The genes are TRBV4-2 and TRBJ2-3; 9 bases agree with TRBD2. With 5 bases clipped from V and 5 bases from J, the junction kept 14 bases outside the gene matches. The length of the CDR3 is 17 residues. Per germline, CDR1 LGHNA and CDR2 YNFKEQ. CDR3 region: CASSYSSGSNFGDTQYF. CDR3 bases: TGTGCCAGCAGCTACAGTAGCGGGAGTAACTTTGGAGATACGCAGTATTTT.

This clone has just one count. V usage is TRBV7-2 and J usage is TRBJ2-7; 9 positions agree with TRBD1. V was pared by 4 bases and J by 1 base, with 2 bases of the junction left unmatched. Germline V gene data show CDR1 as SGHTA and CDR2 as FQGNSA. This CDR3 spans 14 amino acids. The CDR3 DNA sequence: TGTGCCAGCAGCTGGGACAGGGAATCCTACGAGCAGTACTTC. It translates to CASSWDRESYEQYF.

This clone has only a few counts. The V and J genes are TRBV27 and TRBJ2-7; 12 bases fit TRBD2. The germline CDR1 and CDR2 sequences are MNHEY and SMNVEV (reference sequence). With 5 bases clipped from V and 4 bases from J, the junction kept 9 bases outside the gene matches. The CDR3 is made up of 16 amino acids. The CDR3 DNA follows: TGTGCCAGCAGTAGGTCTAGCGGGAGGGACCTTTACGAGCAGTACTTC. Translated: CASSRSSGRDLYEQYF.

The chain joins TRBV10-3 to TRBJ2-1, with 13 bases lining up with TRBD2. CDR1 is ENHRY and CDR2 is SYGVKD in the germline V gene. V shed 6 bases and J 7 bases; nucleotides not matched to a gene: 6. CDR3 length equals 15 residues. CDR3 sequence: CAISQLAGGRNEQFF. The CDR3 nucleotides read TGTGCCATCAGCCAACTAGCGGGAGGGAGGAATGAGCAGTTCTTC.

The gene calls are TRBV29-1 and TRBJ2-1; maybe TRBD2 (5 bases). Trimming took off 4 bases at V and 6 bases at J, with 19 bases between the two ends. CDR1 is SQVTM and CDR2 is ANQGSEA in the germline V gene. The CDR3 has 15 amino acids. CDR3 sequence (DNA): TGCAGCGTTGTAAGTATTGTCGGGATTCCCAATGAGCAGTTCTTC. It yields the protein CSVVSIVGIPNEQFF.

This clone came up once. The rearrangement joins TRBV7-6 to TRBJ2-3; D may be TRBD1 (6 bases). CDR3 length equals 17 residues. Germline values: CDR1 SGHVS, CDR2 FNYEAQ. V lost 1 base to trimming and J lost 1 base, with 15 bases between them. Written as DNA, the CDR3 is TGTGCCAGCAGCTTAGACCCCCCTGCAGGGGGCACAGATACGCAGTATTTT. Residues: CASSLDPPAGGTDTQYF.

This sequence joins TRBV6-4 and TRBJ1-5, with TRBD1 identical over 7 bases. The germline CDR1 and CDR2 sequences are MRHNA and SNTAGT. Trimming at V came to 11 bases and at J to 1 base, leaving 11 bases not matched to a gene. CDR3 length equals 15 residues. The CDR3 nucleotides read TGTGCCCTTGTGTGGGGCAGGGGGAGCAATCAGCCCCAGCATTTT. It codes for CALVWGRGSNQPQHF.

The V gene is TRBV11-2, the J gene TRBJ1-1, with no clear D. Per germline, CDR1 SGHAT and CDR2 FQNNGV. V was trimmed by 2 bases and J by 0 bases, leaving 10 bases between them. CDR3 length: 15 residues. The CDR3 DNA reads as TGTGCCAGCAGCTTATGGAGCACGTTGAACACTGAAGCTTTCTTT. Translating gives CASSLWSTLNTEAFF. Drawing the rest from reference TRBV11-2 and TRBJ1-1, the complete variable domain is EAGVAQSPRYKIIEKRQSVAFWCNPISGHATLYWYQQILGQGPKLLIQFQNNGVVDDSQLPKDRFSAERLKGVDSTLKIQPAKLEDSAVYLCASSLWSTLNTEAFFGQGTRLTVV.

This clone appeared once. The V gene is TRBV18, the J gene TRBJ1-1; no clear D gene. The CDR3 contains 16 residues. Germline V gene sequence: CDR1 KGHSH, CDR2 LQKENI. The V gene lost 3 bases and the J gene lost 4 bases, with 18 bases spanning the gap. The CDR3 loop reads CASSPLSSGSGTEAFF. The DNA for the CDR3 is TGTGCCAGCTCACCGCTAAGTTCTGGTTCTGGCACTGAAGCTTTCTTT. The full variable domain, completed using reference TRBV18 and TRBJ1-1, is NAGVMQNPRHLVRRRGQEARLRCSPMKGHSHVYWYRQLPEEGLKFMVYLQKENIIDESGMPKERFSAEFPKEGPSILRIQQVVRGDSAAYFCASSPLSSGSGTEAFFGQGTRLTVV.

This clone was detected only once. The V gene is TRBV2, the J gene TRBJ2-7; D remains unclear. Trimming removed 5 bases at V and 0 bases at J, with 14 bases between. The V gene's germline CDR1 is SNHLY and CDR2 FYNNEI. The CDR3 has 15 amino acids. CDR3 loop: CASSIWQVHSYEQYF. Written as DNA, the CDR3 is TGTGCCAGCAGTATCTGGCAGGTTCACTCCTACGAGCAGTACTTC.

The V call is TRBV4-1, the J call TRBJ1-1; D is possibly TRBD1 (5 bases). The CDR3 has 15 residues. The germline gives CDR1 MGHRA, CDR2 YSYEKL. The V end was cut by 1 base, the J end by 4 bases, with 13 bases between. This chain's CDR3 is CASSQGGGISTEAFF. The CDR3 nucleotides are TGCGCCAGCAGCCAAGGGGGCGGGATTAGCACTGAAGCTTTCTTT.

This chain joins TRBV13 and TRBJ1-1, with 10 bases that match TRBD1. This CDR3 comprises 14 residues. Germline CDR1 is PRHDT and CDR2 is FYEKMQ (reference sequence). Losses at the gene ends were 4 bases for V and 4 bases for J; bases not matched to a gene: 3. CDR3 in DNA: TGTGCCAGCAGCTACCGGACAGGGGGCACTGAAGCTTTCTTT. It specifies CASSYRTGGTEAFF.

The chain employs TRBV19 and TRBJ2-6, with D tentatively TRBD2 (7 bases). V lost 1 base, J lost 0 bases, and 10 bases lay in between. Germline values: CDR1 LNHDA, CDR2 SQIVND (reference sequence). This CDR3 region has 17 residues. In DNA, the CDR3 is TGTGCCAGTAGTATAGGCGGGGGCGGCTCTGGGGCCAACGTCCTGACTTTC. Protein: CASSIGGGGSGANVLTF.

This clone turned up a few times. The CDR3 region is CASSYSSSKRDTQYF. The CDR3 DNA follows: TGTGCCAGCAGTTACTCCTCGTCTAAGCGGGATACGCAGTATTTT. The J gene is TRBJ2-3, the V gene TRBV6-2 or TRBV6-3, with D maybe TRBD2 (5 bases). CDR3 length: 15 residues. V shed 0 bases and J shed 6 bases, with 13 bases lying between them. Germline V CDR1 and CDR2: MNHEY, SVGEGT.

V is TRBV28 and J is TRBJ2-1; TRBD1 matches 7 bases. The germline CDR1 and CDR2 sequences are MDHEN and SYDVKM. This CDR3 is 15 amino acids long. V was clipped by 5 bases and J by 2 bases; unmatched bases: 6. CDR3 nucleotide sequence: TGTGCCAGCAGTCGGGCAGGGGGTACCTACAATGAGCAGTTCTTC. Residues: CASSRAGGTYNEQFF.